Listed here are 19 T cell receptor beta chains from one sample, sequenced in a study of CD8+ T cells in alopecia areata. Indicated treatment: oral pan-JAK inhibitor, 5-10 mg twice daily. cDNA serving as the sequencing template came from extracted, reverse transcribed RNA. The repertoire was sequenced with immunoSEQ multiplex PCR; TCRdb's copy has only in-frame clones and lacks some. The sample includes hundreds of thousands of clones, around 64% seen only once; the top ten take more than 0.85%. The specimen was CD4+ T cells sorted from blood, collected around week 52, from a patient treated with tofacitinib. Every receptor here comes from a human donor with alopecia areata.

A remark on this clone: Sequence at one end of the junction differs from germline and may be a read error. The chain recombines TRBV9 with TRBJ2-2; perhaps TRBD2 as D (5 bases). The CDR3 is made up of 14 amino acids. In germline, CDR1 is SGDLS, CDR2 YYNGEE. CDR3 sequence reads: CASSVGGNAGELFF. CDR3 sequence (DNA): TGTGCCAGCAGCGTAGGAGGGAACGCCGGGGAGCTGTTTTTT.

This clone was observed a handful of times. This chain connects TRBV29-1 to TRBJ1-2; possibly TRBD1 for D (5 bases). CDR3 length equals 12 residues. V was cut by 5 bases and J by 4 bases, with 11 bases left in between. CDR1 SQVTM and CDR2 ANQGSEA come from the germline V gene. This CDR3 is CSVRPGTYGYTF. The CDR3 region has the DNA TGCAGCGTTCGGCCCGGGACCTATGGCTACACCTTC.

The chain is built from TRBV7-2 and TRBJ2-5; TRBD1 matches 9 bases. The V gene end was trimmed by 1 base and the J gene end by 4 bases; junction bases not matched to a gene: 10. The CDR3 has 17 residues. Germline V gene sequence: CDR1 SGHTA, CDR2 FQGNSA. In DNA form, the CDR3 reads TGTGCCAGCAGCTTAGGGATCCCGGGACAGGGAGGAGAGACCCAGTACTTC. Its translation is CASSLGIPGQGGETQYF.

This clone has more than one count but fewer than ten. For the CDR3, the DNA is TGTGCCAGCAAGGGGACCCATTCACCCCTCCACTTT. This gives the protein CASKGTHSPLHF. The chain carries TRBV27 and TRBJ1-6, with a tentative D call TRBD1 (5 bases). The V end lost 7 bases, the J end lost 8 bases, and 9 bases lay between the germline ends. CDR3 length equals 12 residues. The germline V gene has CDR1 MNHEY and CDR2 SMNVEV (reference sequence).

This rearrangement joins TRBV4-1 to TRBJ2-5; D uncertain. The germline V gene has CDR1 MGHRA and CDR2 YSYEKL. The CDR3 sequence is 15 residues long. The V end lost 1 base, the J end lost 2 bases, and 11 bases lay between the germline ends. The CDR3 DNA is TGCGCCAGCAGCCAAGGTTTCCAGGCGCAAGAGACCCAGTACTTC. This sequence encodes CASSQGFQAQETQYF.

V usage is TRBV19 and J usage is TRBJ1-2, with D perhaps matching TRBD1 (5 bases). This CDR3 contains 15 residues. Germline V lookup: CDR1 LNHDA, CDR2 SQIVND (reference sequence). Trimming cost V 7 bases and J 1 base, with 16 bases left between them. CDR3 DNA: TGTGCCAGTACCCACGGCGTAGGGGTTAACTATGGCTACACCTTC. Translated: CASTHGVGVNYGYTF.

This chain uses TRBV29-1 with TRBJ1-1, with D unclear. V was trimmed by 3 bases and J by 7 bases, leaving 6 bases between them. The V gene's germline CDR1 is SQVTM and CDR2 ANQGSEA. CDR3 length: 10 residues. This CDR3 reads CSVDSVEAFF. CDR3 DNA: TGCAGCGTTGATTCGGTTGAAGCTTTCTTT.

The chain has TRBV6-5 and TRBJ2-7; D is unclear. Germline V lookup: CDR1 MNHEY, CDR2 SVGAGI. This CDR3 comprises 13 residues. Trimming removed 6 bases from V and 2 bases from J, with 11 bases in between. The CDR3, as DNA: TGTGCCAGCAGCTCCGACAAGACCTACGAGCAGTACTTC. This translates into CASSSDKTYEQYF.

CDR3 sequence reads: CASSSGLARGLEQYF. CDR3 nucleotide sequence: TGTGCCAGCAGCTCCGGACTAGCGCGAGGCCTCGAGCAGTACTTC. This chain connects TRBV7-2 to TRBJ2-7; 9 positions agree with TRBD2. Trimming took 4 bases from V and 6 from J; bases not matched to a gene: 10. This CDR3 spans 15 amino acids. Germline V gene data show CDR1 as SGHTA and CDR2 as FQGNSA.

This chain joins TRBV9 and TRBJ1-2; 7 positions match TRBD1. The germline V gene encodes CDR1 SGDLS and CDR2 YYNGEE. Losses at the gene ends were 4 bases for V and 5 bases for J; bases not matched to a gene: 11. The CDR3 loop spans 15 amino acids. Here the CDR3 reads CASSTGGGAGYGYTF. The CDR3 region has the DNA TGTGCCAGCAGCACTGGAGGGGGCGCAGGATATGGCTACACCTTC.

This sequence joins TRBV5-4 and TRBJ1-2; D gene ambiguous. The V gene's germline CDR1 is SGHNT and CDR2 YYREEE (reference sequence). CDR3 length: 12 residues. Trimming took off 1 base at V and 8 bases at J, with 9 bases between the two ends. Here the CDR3 reads CASSLPGEGYTF. The DNA for the CDR3 is TGTGCCAGCAGCTTGCCCGGGGAAGGCTACACCTTC.

The chain is built from TRBV19 and TRBJ2-3; TRBD2 agrees at 9 bases. CDR3 length equals 15 residues. V gave up 5 bases and J gave up 4 bases; unmatched junction bases: 7. CDR1 is LNHDA, CDR2 SQIVND, per germline (reference sequence). CDR3 residues: CASSYPSGVADTQYF. The CDR3 bases are TGTGCCAGTAGTTATCCTAGCGGGGTGGCAGATACGCAGTATTTT.

The gene calls are TRBV30 and TRBJ2-3, with 13 nucleotides matching TRBD2. The germline V gene has CDR1 GTSNPN and CDR2 SVGIG (reference sequence). The V and J ends lost 3 bases and 9 bases, in that order; junction bases with no gene match: 6. The CDR3 spans 14 residues. This CDR3 reads CAWRLAGGPGTQYF. CDR3 DNA: TGTGCCTGGAGACTAGCGGGGGGGCCTGGAACGCAGTATTTT. The entire variable domain, with the rest obtained from reference TRBV30 and TRBJ2-3, is as follows: SQTIHQWPATLVQPVGSPLSLECTVEGTSNPNLYWYRQAAGRGLQLLFYSVGIGQISSEVPQNLSASRPQDRQFILSSKKLLLSDSGFYLCAWRLAGGPGTQYFGPGTRLTVL.

The CDR3 bases are TGTGCCAGCTACAGAAATGGCTACACCTTC. As protein: CASYRNGYTF. The chain has TRBV7-2 and TRBJ1-2; D ambiguous. The CDR3 contains 10 residues. Germline assignment: CDR1 SGHTA and CDR2 FQGNSA. Trimming removed 8 bases from V and 6 bases from J, with 7 bases in between.

There are a few counts of this clone. The chain is built from TRBV7-8 and TRBJ2-2; the D call may be TRBD1 or TRBD2 (5 bases each). Per the germline V gene, CDR1 is SGHVS and CDR2 is FQNEAQ. The CDR3 runs to 14 residues. V dropped 2 bases and J dropped 5 bases, with 9 bases sitting between them. The CDR3 nucleotides read TGTGCCAGCAGCTTAATCAGGGAGACCGGGGAGCTGTTTTTT. Translation gives CASSLIRETGELFF.

The chain links TRBV10-3 to TRBJ1-2; 7 nucleotides agree with TRBD1. Germline V gene data show CDR1 as ENHRY and CDR2 as SYGVKD. V shed 5 bases and J 6 bases; nucleotides not matched to a gene: 6. CDR3 length equals 13 residues. The CDR3 is CAISPQGEDGYTF. DNA for the CDR3: TGTGCCATCAGTCCTCAGGGGGAAGATGGCTACACCTTC.

This chain joins TRBV20-1 and TRBJ2-1; no reliable D call. Germline CDR1 DFQATT, CDR2 SNEGSKA (reference sequence). The germline V and J ends were trimmed by 4 bases and 1 base, with 2 bases remaining between them. The CDR3 has 11 amino acids. CDR3 in DNA: TGCAGTGCTAAATCCTACAATGAGCAGTTCTTC. Its protein is CSAKSYNEQFF.

This clone appeared once. The genes are TRBV2 and TRBJ2-7; 8 bases align to TRBD1. The V gene's germline CDR1 is SNHLY and CDR2 FYNNEI. V lost 2 bases, J lost 3 bases, and 6 bases stayed unmatched. The CDR3 extends over 15 amino acids. The CDR3 bases are TGTGCCAGCAGTGAACAAGGACAGGGTCTCTACGAGCAGTACTTC. Amino acid sequence: CASSEQGQGLYEQYF.

The V and J genes are TRBV5-6 and TRBJ2-1; D may be TRBD1 (5 bases). CDR1 and CDR2 from the germline V gene are SGHDT and YYEEEE. The V end lost 1 base, the J end lost 3 bases, and 14 bases lay between the germline ends. The CDR3 contains 16 residues. The CDR3 reads CASSLLAGKIYNEQFF. CDR3 bases: TGTGCCAGCAGCTTGTTAGCAGGGAAGATCTACAATGAGCAGTTCTTC.